These 15 T cell receptor beta chains came from one sample sequenced in a study of human T cells and chemical hapten exposure. Time point denoted: pre-sensitization, week 0. As to treatment: therapeutic diphenylcyclopropenone sensitization with weekly scalp DPC. TCRdb passed the RACE reads through MiXCR, listing each CDR3 protein once. Among some 330,000 distinct CDR3 sequences listed, about 5% were seen once. The material was whole blood, obtained in connection with sensitization to the hapten diphenylcyclopropenone (DPC). The source is a woman younger than 35 with alopecia areata. Some clones in this sample may be carry-over from other donors' samples.

This clonotype was observed at least ten times. The rearrangement uses TRBV29-1 and TRBJ2-5, with D uncertain. The CDR3 extends over 14 amino acids. The V end lost 3 bases, the J end lost 2 bases, and 13 bases lay between the germline ends. The V gene's germline CDR1 is SQVTM and CDR2 ANQGSEA. CDR3 amino acids: CSVETFISQETQYF. The DNA of the CDR3 is TGCAGCGTTGAGACTTTTATATCGCAAGAGACCCAGTACTTC. Combining the CDR3 with reference TRBV29-1 and TRBJ2-5 gives the whole variable domain SAVISQKPSRDICQRGTSLTIQCQVDSQVTMMFWYRQQPGQSLTLIATANQGSEATYESGFVIDKFPISRPNLTFSTLTVSNMSPEDSSIYLCSVETFISQETQYFGPGTRLLVL.

This clonotype was counted a few times. This chain uses TRBV2 with TRBJ1-2, with 7 bases fitting TRBD1. CDR1 and CDR2 from the germline V gene are SNHLY and FYNNEI. With 6 bases clipped from V and 5 bases from J, the junction kept 6 bases outside the gene matches. The length of the CDR3 is 13 residues. CDR3 nucleotides: TGTGCCAGCAGCGGGACAGTCTTATATGGCTACACCTTC. It specifies CASSGTVLYGYTF.

DNA for the CDR3: TGTGCCAGCAGTGAAAGGGTCAATGAGCAGTTCTTC. Its protein product is CASSERVNEQFF. This chain uses TRBV2 with TRBJ2-1; D gene uncertain. With 2 bases removed from V and 6 bases from J, the gap between germline ends came to 5 bases. This CDR3 comprises 12 residues. Germline-derived CDR1 and CDR2 are SNHLY and FYNNEI.

This clonotype was seen a few times. As DNA, the CDR3 is TGTGCCAGCAGCCAACAAAGCGGCCGGGAGTACTTC. Protein sequence: CASSQQSGREYF. V gene TRBV3-1 combines with J gene TRBJ2-5; weak D call: TRBD2 (5 bases). Trimming removed 2 bases at V and 12 bases at J, with 13 bases between. The CDR3 contains 12 residues. From germline, CDR1 is LGHDT and CDR2 YNNKEL (reference sequence).

This rearrangement joins TRBV6-5 to TRBJ1-4, with unresolved D. Trimming took off 1 base at V and 5 bases at J, with 11 bases between the two ends. CDR1 and CDR2 from the germline V gene are MNHEY and SVGAGI. The CDR3 consists of 15 residues. The chain's CDR3 is CASSYLAGRNEKLFF. CDR3 coding DNA: TGTGCCAGCAGTTACTTGGCAGGAAGAAATGAAAAACTGTTTTTT.

This clonotype was recorded at least ten times. The chain combines TRBV4-3 with TRBJ1-2, with TRBD1 matching over 11 bases. The J segment lost 6 bases and the V segment lost 4 bases, leaving 4 bases of the junction unmatched. Germline assignment: CDR1 LGHNA and CDR2 YSLEER. CDR3 length: 14 residues. In DNA, the CDR3 is TGCGCCAGCAGCCGGACAGGGGGCGCAGATGGCTACACCTTC. This translates into CASSRTGGADGYTF.

The chain couples TRBV12-3 or TRBV12-4 to TRBJ2-1; the D is unclear. The CDR3 is 14 amino acids. V was clipped by 5 bases and J by 10 bases, with 18 bases between them. The CDR3 DNA sequence: TGTGCCAGCAGTCCCCGGTCACTACTACAAGAGCAGTTCTTC. This encodes CASSPRSLLQEQFF.

This clonotype was picked up many times. V and J are TRBV15 and TRBJ2-7; D gene uncertain. Trimming pared 1 base from V and 1 base from J, leaving 5 bases between. There are 13 residues in the CDR3. Germline V gives CDR1 LNHNV, CDR2 YYDKDF (reference sequence). The CDR3: CATSRARSYEQYF. For the CDR3, the DNA is TGTGCCACCAGCAGAGCTCGGTCCTACGAGCAGTACTTC.

This clonotype has only a few counts. The V call is TRBV27, the J call TRBJ2-5; 9 bases are a match to TRBD1. The trim removed 6 bases at V and 0 bases at J, leaving 8 bases unmatched. The CDR3 consists of 16 residues. Germline CDR1 reads MNHEY; CDR2 reads SMNVEV (reference sequence). CDR3 protein: CASSRAGTGHQETQYF. In DNA, the CDR3 is TGTGCCAGCAGCCGGGCCGGGACAGGGCACCAAGAGACCCAGTACTTC.

The gene calls are TRBV12-3 or TRBV12-4 and TRBJ1-2, with D possibly being TRBD1 (5 bases). Trimming left V 6 bases short and J 9 bases short, with 20 bases between. The CDR3 runs to 14 residues. The CDR3 DNA reads TGTGCCAGCAGCGCCATGGGGGTTCCTCTAAGCTACACCTTC. Residues: CASSAMGVPLSYTF.

This clonotype came up many times. The chain joins TRBV6-5 to TRBJ2-5; TRBD2 is a possible D gene (6 bases). Germline V gene sequence: CDR1 MNHEY, CDR2 SVGAGI. The CDR3 covers 15 residues. Trimming pared 6 bases from V and 2 bases from J, leaving 16 bases between. The CDR3 protein is CASSHKPGLQETQYF. The DNA for the CDR3 is TGTGCCAGCAGCCACAAACCGGGACTGCAAGAGACCCAGTACTTC.

At least ten counts were recorded for this clonotype. The rearrangement joins TRBV15 to TRBJ2-5; 12 nucleotides align to TRBD2. The ends lost 6 bases at V and 4 bases at J; junction bases unmatched: 6. The CDR3 loop spans 15 amino acids. Germline CDR1 reads LNHNV; CDR2 reads YYDKDF (reference sequence). In nucleotides, the CDR3 is TGTGCCACCAGTAGACTAGCGGGGGTCGGAGAGACCCAGTACTTC. It yields the protein CATSRLAGVGETQYF.

This clonotype was detected many times. This chain connects TRBV5-1 to TRBJ2-3, with TRBD2 identical over 11 bases. V lost 4 bases and J lost 0; bases outside the gene matches: 4. The CDR3 has 16 amino acids. Germline CDR1 and CDR2: SGHRS and YFSETQ. The CDR3 DNA follows: TGCGCCAGCAGCAAGGGACTAGCGGCTAGCACAGATACGCAGTATTTT. Amino acids: CASSKGLAASTDTQYF.

This clonotype was seen many times. V usage is TRBV7-9 and J usage is TRBJ1-5; D is perhaps TRBD1 (6 bases). The CDR3 runs to 13 residues. In germline, CDR1 is SEHNR, CDR2 FQNEAQ (reference sequence). V was cut by 5 bases and J by 11 bases, with 16 bases left in between. The CDR3, as DNA: TGTGCCAGCAGCATGACACAGGGACGGTCCCAGCATTTT. It yields the protein CASSMTQGRSQHF.

This clonotype was counted many times. The genes are TRBV12-3 or TRBV12-4 and TRBJ2-1; D gene unclear. Deletions cut 2 bases from V and 5 bases from J, with 7 bases between. The CDR3 totals 13 residues. The CDR3 coding sequence is TGTGCCAGCAGTTTAACGGGCAACAATGAGCAGTTCTTC. It codes for CASSLTGNNEQFF.